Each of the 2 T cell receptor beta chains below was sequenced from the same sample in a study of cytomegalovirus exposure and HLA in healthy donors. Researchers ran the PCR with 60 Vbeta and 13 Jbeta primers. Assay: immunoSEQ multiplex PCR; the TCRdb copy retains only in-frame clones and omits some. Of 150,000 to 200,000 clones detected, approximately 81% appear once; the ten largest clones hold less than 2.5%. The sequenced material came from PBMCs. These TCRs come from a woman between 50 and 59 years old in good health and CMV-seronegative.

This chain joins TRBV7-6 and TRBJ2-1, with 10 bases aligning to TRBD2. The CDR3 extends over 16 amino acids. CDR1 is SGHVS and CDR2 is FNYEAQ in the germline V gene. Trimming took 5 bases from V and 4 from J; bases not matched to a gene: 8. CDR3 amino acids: CASSPAGGPGYNEQFF. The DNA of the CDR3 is TGTGCCAGCAGCCCAGCGGGAGGGCCGGGGTACAATGAGCAGTTCTTC.

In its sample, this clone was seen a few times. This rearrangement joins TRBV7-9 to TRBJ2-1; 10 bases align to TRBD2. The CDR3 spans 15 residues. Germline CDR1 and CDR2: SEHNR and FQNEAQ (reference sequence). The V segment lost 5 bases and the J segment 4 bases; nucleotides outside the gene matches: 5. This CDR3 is CASSPSGRAYNEQFF. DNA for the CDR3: TGTGCCAGCAGCCCTAGCGGGAGAGCATACAATGAGCAGTTCTTC.